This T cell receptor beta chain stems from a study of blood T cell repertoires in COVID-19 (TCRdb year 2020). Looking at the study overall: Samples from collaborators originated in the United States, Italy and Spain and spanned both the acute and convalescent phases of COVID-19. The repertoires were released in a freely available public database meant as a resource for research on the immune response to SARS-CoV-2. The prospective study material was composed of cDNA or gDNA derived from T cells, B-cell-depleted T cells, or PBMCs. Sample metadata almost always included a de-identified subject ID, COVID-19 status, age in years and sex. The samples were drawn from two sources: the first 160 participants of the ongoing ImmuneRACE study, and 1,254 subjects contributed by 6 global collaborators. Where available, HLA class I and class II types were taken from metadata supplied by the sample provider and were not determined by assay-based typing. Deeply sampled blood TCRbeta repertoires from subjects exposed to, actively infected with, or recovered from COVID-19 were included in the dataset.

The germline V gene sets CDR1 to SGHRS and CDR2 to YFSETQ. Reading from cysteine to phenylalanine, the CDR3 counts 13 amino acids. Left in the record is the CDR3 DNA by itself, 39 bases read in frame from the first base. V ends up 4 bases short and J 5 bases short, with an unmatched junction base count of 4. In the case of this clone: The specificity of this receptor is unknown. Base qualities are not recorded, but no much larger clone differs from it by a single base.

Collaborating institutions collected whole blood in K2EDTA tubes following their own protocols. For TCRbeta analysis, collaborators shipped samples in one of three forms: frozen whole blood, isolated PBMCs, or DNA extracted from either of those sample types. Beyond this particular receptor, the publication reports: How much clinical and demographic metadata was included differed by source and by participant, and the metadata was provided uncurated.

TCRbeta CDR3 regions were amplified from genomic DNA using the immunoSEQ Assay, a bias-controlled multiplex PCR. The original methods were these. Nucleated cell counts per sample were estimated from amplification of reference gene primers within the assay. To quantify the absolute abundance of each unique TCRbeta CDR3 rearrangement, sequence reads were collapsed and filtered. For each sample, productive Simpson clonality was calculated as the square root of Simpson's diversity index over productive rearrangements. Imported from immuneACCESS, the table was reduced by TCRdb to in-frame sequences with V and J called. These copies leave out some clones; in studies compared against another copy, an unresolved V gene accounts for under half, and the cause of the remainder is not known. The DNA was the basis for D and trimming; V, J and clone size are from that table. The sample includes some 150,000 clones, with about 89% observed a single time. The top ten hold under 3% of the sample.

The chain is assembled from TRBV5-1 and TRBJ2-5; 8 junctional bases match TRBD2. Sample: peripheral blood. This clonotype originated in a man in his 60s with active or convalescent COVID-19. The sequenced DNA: TGCGCCAGCAGCCCCGCGGGGGGTGAGACCCAGTACTTC. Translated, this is CASSPAGGETQYF.